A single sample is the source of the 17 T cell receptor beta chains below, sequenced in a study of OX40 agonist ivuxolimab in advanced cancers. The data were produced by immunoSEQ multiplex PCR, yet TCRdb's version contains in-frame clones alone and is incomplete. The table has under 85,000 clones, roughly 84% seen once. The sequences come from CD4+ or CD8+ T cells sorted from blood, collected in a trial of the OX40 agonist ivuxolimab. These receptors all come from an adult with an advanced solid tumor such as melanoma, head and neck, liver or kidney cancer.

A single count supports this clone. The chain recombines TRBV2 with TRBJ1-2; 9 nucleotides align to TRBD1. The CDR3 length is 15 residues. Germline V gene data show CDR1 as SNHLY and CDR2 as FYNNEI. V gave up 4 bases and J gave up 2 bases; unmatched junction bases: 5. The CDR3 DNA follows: TGTGCCAGCAGTGGGCTGGGACAGGGCAACTATGGCTACACCTTC. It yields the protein CASSGLGQGNYGYTF.

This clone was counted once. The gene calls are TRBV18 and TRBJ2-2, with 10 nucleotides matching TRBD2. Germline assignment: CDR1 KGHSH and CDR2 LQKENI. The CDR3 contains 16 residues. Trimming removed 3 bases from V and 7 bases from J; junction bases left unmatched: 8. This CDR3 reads CASSPLLAGTGGELFF. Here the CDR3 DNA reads TGTGCCAGCTCACCGCTACTAGCGGGAACGGGCGGGGAGCTGTTTTTT.

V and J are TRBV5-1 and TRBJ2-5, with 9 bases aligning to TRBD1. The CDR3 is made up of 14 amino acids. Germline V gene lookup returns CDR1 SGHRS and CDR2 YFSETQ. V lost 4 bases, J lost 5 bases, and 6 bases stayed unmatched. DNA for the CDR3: TGCGCCAGCAGCCTACAGGGGGCTCGGGAGACCCAGTACTTC. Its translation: CASSLQGARETQYF.

The CDR3 nucleotides read TGTGCCAGCTCACCACCGACAGGCAAAGATACGCAGTATTTT. It encodes CASSPPTGKDTQYF. J is TRBJ2-3 and V is TRBV18; TRBD1 is a possible D gene (6 bases). Germline lookup yields CDR1 KGHSH and CDR2 LQKENI. Deletions cut 0 bases from V and 5 bases from J, with 9 bases between. The CDR3 sequence is 14 residues long.

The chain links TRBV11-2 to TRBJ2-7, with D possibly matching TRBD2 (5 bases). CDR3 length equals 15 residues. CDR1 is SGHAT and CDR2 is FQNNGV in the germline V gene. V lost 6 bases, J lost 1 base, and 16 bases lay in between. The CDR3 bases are TGTGCCAGCAGAACTTCAAATAGCGCTTCCTACGAGCAGTACTTC. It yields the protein CASRTSNSASYEQYF.

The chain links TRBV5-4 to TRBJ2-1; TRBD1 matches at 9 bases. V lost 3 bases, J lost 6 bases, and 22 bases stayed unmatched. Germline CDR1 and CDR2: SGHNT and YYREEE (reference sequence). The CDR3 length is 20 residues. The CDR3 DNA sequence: TGTGCCAGCAGCTCCCCCGGGACAGGGAGAATCGGGAGCCCCTTCAATGAGCAGTTCTTC. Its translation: CASSSPGTGRIGSPFNEQFF.

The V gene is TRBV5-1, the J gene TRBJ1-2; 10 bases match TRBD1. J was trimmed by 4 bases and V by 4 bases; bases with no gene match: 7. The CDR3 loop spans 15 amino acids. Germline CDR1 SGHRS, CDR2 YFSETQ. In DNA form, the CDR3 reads TGCGCCAGCAGCGATCGGACAGGGGGTAGCTATGGCTACACCTTC. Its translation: CASSDRTGGSYGYTF.

CDR3 residues: CSVEGRTGSNEQFF. The CDR3 nucleotides are TGCAGCGTTGAAGGCCGGACAGGTAGCAATGAGCAGTTCTTC. This chain uses TRBV29-1 with TRBJ2-1; TRBD1 aligns across 7 bases. CDR3 length: 14 residues. Germline CDR1 SQVTM, CDR2 ANQGSEA. Losses at the gene ends were 1 base for V and 6 bases for J; bases not matched to a gene: 6.

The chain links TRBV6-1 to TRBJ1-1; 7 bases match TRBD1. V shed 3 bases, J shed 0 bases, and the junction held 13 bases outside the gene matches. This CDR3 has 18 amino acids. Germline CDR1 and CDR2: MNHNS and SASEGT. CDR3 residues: CASSERPGTVTMNTEAFF. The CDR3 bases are TGTGCCAGCAGTGAGAGGCCGGGGACAGTCACCATGAACACTGAAGCTTTCTTT.

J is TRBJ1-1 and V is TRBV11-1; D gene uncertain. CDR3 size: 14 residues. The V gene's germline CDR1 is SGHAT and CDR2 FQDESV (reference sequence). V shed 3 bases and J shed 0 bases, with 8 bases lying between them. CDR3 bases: TGTGCCAGCAGCTTCTCAGTGCTGAACACTGAAGCTTTCTTT. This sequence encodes CASSFSVLNTEAFF.

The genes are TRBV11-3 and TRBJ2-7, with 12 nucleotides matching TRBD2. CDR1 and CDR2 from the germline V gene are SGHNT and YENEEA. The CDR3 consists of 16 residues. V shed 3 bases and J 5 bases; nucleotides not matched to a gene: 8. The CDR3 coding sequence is TGTGCCAGCAGCTTCCTAGCGGGAGGGATTCGGGACGAGCAGTACTTC. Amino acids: CASSFLAGGIRDEQYF.

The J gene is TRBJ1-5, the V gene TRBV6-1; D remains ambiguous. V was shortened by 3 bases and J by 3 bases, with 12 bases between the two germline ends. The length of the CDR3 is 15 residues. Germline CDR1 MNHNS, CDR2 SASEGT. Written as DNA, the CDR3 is TGTGCCAGCAGTGATTCCCCCACCCCCAATCAGCCCCAGCATTTT. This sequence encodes CASSDSPTPNQPQHF.

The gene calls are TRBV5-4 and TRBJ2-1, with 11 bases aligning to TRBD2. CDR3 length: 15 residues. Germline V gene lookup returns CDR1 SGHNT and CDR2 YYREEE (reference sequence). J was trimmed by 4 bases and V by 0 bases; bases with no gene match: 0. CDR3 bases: TGTGCCAGCAGCTTGGCTAGCGGGAGGTACAATGAGCAGTTCTTC. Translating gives CASSLASGRYNEQFF.

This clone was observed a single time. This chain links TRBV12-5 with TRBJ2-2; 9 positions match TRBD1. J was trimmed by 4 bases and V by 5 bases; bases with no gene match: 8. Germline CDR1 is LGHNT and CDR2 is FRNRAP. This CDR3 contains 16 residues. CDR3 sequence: CASGLKTGGGTGELFF. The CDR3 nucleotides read TGTGCTAGTGGTCTAAAGACAGGGGGTGGCACCGGGGAGCTGTTTTTT.

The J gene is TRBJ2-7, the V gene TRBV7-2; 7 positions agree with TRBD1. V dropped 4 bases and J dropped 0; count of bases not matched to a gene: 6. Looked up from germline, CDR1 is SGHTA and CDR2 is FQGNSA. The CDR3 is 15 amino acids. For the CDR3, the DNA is TGTGCCAGCAGCTCCGGGACAGCTCTCTCCTACGAGCAGTACTTC. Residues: CASSSGTALSYEQYF.

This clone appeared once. DNA of the CDR3: TGCGCCAGCAGCTTGGGGACAGTCTACAATGAGCAGTTCTTC. Amino acids: CASSLGTVYNEQFF. The chain links TRBV5-1 to TRBJ2-1; possibly TRBD1 for D (6 bases). CDR3 length: 14 amino acids. Deletions cut 0 bases from V and 3 bases from J, with 7 bases between. The germline gives CDR1 SGHRS, CDR2 YFSETQ.

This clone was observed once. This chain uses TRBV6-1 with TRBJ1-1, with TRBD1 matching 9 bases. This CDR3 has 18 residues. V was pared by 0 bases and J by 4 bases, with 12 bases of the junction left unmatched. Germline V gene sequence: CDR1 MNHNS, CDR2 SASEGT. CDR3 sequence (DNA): TGTGCCAGCAGTGAAGCCCGTAACAGGGGGCGCATAAGCACTGAAGCTTTCTTT. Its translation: CASSEARNRGRISTEAFF.